These 13 T cell receptor beta chains came from one sample sequenced in a study of cytotoxic CD8 clonotypes in ibrutinib-treated CLL. Only in-frame clones appear in the TCRdb table, and some are missing; sequencing was by immunoSEQ multiplex PCR. The repertoire holds about 24,000 clones, with 55% to 85% as singletons. Material: PBMCs, obtained after 12 months of ibrutinib treatment. The receptors were gathered from a human donor with chronic lymphocytic leukemia.

The chain joins TRBV28 to TRBJ1-1; perhaps TRBD1 as D (5 bases). The V end was cut by 3 bases, the J end by 11 bases, with 10 bases between. CDR1 is MDHEN and CDR2 is SYDVKM in the germline V gene. The CDR3 extends over 11 amino acids. The CDR3 coding sequence is TGTGCCAGCAGTTTGACAGCGAACGCTTTCTTT. Its translation: CASSLTANAFF. The complete variable domain, with remaining parts taken from reference TRBV28 and TRBJ1-1, reads DVKVTQSSRYLVKRTGEKVFLECVQDMDHENMFWYRQDPGLGLRLIYFSYDVKMKEKGDIPEGYSVSREKKERFSLILESASTNQTSMYLCASSLTANAFFGQGTRLTVV.

The J gene is TRBJ2-7, the V gene TRBV27; D is unresolved. The V gene's germline CDR1 is MNHEY and CDR2 SMNVEV (reference sequence). V was trimmed by 0 bases and J by 5 bases, leaving 17 bases between them. The CDR3 has 16 amino acids. CDR3 bases: TGTGCCAGCAGTTTATCTCTTCGGACGAAACGGGACGAGCAGTACTTC. Translated, it gives CASSLSLRTKRDEQYF.

This clone has only a few counts. The chain combines TRBV7-8 with TRBJ1-6; 10 bases match TRBD1. The germline gives CDR1 SGHVS, CDR2 FQNEAQ. The junction had 6 bases not matched to a gene; V was cut back by 5 bases and J by 8 bases. This CDR3 has 15 residues. CDR3 region: CASSAPGQGYSPLHF. In DNA form, the CDR3 reads TGTGCCAGCAGCGCACCGGGACAGGGGTATTCACCCCTCCACTTT.

This clone was detected a few times. The gene calls are TRBV12-5 and TRBJ1-6, with a weak D call TRBD1 (6 bases). Deletions cut 2 bases from V and 9 bases from J, with 20 bases between. Germline CDR1 LGHNT, CDR2 FRNRAP. There are 17 residues in the CDR3. Written as DNA, the CDR3 is TGTGCTAGTGGTTTGTTCGTCCTGGGGGCACCCATTTCACCCCTCCACTTT. It encodes CASGLFVLGAPISPLHF.

The rearrangement links TRBV27 to TRBJ2-3; TRBD1 agrees at 10 bases. This CDR3 region has 15 residues. The ends lost 5 bases at V and 7 bases at J; junction bases unmatched: 9. Germline CDR1 and CDR2: MNHEY and SMNVEV (reference sequence). The CDR3 coding sequence is TGTGCCAGCAGTCCGCCCCGGGACAGGGGAAATACGCAGTATTTT. This translates into CASSPPRDRGNTQYF.

The V gene is TRBV19, the J gene TRBJ1-1; 9 bases align to TRBD1. J was trimmed by 2 bases and V by 6 bases; bases with no gene match: 4. Germline CDR1 and CDR2: LNHDA and SQIVND (reference sequence). This CDR3 spans 14 amino acids. This CDR3 is CASSRTGENTEAFF. As DNA, the CDR3 is TGTGCCAGTAGCCGGACAGGGGAAAACACTGAAGCTTTCTTT.

The chain is built from TRBV2 and TRBJ2-7, with a weak D call TRBD1 (7 bases). The CDR3 length is 13 residues. The V end was cut by 8 bases, the J end by 3 bases, with 14 bases between. Germline values: CDR1 SNHLY, CDR2 FYNNEI. The DNA for the CDR3 is TGTGCCAGCGGCGGGACAGCCAACTACGAGCAGTACTTC. It encodes CASGGTANYEQYF.

The table lists this clone with a few counts. The rearrangement uses TRBV5-6 and TRBJ1-4, with TRBD1 matching 9 bases. J was trimmed by 5 bases and V by 3 bases; bases with no gene match: 8. CDR1 and CDR2 (germline): SGHDT, YYEEEE. The CDR3 extends over 16 amino acids. CDR3 nucleotide sequence: TGTGCCAGCAGCTCACCTAACACAGGGGGCAATGAAAAACTGTTTTTT. It encodes CASSSPNTGGNEKLFF.

The V gene is TRBV19, the J gene TRBJ2-3; maybe TRBD2 (6 bases). The V end lost 7 bases, the J end lost 1 base, and 15 bases lay between the germline ends. This CDR3 is 15 amino acids long. Germline CDR1 LNHDA, CDR2 SQIVND (reference sequence). The CDR3 is CASTPQASGTDTQYF. In nucleotides, the CDR3 is TGTGCCAGTACCCCGCAGGCTAGCGGCACAGATACGCAGTATTTT.

V gene TRBV25-1 combines with J gene TRBJ2-2; 14 bases match TRBD2. The V and J ends lost 3 bases and 7 bases, in that order; junction bases with no gene match: 7. The CDR3 loop spans 17 amino acids. Germline V CDR1 and CDR2: MGHDK, SYGVNS. In DNA form, the CDR3 reads TGTGCCAGCAGTGAGGGACTAGCGGGGGTTGGGGTCGGGGAGCTGTTTTTT. Translating it yields CASSEGLAGVGVGELFF.

The rearrangement uses TRBV7-6 and TRBJ1-1; D unclear. Germline V CDR1 and CDR2: SGHVS, FNYEAQ. This CDR3 is built from 16 residues. V was trimmed by 1 base and J by 1 base, leaving 13 bases between them. Here the CDR3 DNA reads TGTGCCAGCAGCTTAGTAACGCCGGGAGCGAACACTGAAGCTTTCTTT. Its translation is CASSLVTPGANTEAFF.

This clone was counted only a few times. The chain carries TRBV7-8 and TRBJ2-7, with D maybe TRBD2 (5 bases). This CDR3 contains 12 residues. The ends were cut back, 5 bases at V and 6 bases at J, with 11 bases in the middle. Germline V gives CDR1 SGHVS, CDR2 FQNEAQ. CDR3 residues: CASSPGAGEQYF. The CDR3 DNA sequence: TGTGCCAGCAGCCCCGGTGCGGGCGAGCAGTACTTC.

The CDR3 DNA reads as TGTGCCAGCAGTGACAGGGGGCCAGCTGATACGCAGTATTTT. Amino acid sequence: CASSDRGPADTQYF. The chain is built from TRBV2 and TRBJ2-3; 8 bases align to TRBD1. The CDR3 runs 14 residues. CDR1 and CDR2 from the germline V gene are SNHLY and FYNNEI. Trimming at V came to 3 bases and at J to 6 bases, leaving 5 bases not matched to a gene.